This T cell receptor beta chain was observed in a study of T cells in women clearing cervical HPV infection (dated by TCRdb to 2016 to 2018). About the study as a whole: The cases were 25 to 30 women with histologically confirmed HPV16-related CIN3 or worse, and 2 of those women had invasive cancers. Among cases, blood sampling occurred a median of roughly 150 days after lesion detection, with an interquartile range of about 80 to 210 days. The parent cohort enrolled around 10,000 women aged 18 or older in Guanacaste, Costa Rica, during about 1992 to 1995 and followed them for 7 to 8 years. A median age of 34 years was observed in cases versus over 37 in controls, and no significant differences in baseline characteristics were found. Controls were some 26 women whose single incident HPV16 infection cleared within 12 months without precancer or cancer developing. Five blinded duplicates per group were added as quality controls, so that about 60 samples were obtained: 50 or so participants and 10 replicates. Cases and controls were matched on year of sample collection and on age within five years. Since HLA typing was available for only a few women, HLA type could not be ruled out as a confounder. Blood from cases was collected at the visit where the lesion was first found, while blood from controls was collected once the infection could no longer be detected. The exploratory proof-of-principle case-control study was nested within the Guanacaste HPV Natural History Study in Costa Rica and compared TCR repertoires across cervical HPV16 outcomes. What the research found in general, with its limitations: TCR repertoire richness was significantly higher in CIN3+ cases than in controls across sequencing depths, while evenness did not differ. The cross-sectional design could not show whether the associations came before the infection or were a result of it, and neither effector/memory subsets nor HPV-specific T cells were isolated. Lower TRBV6-7 relative abundance was observed in cases than in controls (approximately 0.1% versus 0.16%; Bonferroni P = 0.0008). Random forest classifiers that combined richness and V gene abundances separated cases from controls with an estimated AUC of around 0.87. Because the number of T cells in each sample was unknown, differences in richness could reflect differing T-cell content rather than repertoire biology.

Every participant had a single incident cervical HPV16 infection, and prevalent HPV16 infections were excluded. Cervical HPV DNA was detected by MY09/MY11 PCR and genotyped by dot-blot hybridization. Around 15 mL of heparinized blood were centrifuged, and the buffy coat was aliquoted, frozen at -30°C, then stored at -80°C. Genomic DNA was extracted from buffy coat specimens using QIAGEN kits. As encoded in the germline V gene, CDR1 is WSHSY while CDR2 is SAAADI. V has 2 bases trimmed and J has 3 bases trimmed; junction bases matching no gene number 1. From cysteine to phenylalanine, the CDR3 is 14 amino acids long. Of the CDR3's DNA, 33 bases were read; they are in frame from base 1. TCR beta CDR3 regions were amplified by multiplex PCR using the immunoSEQ assay from an average of roughly 1,300 ng genomic DNA per sample. To correct primer bias, the assay used a complete synthetic TCR repertoire to set an amplification baseline. The amplicons were sequenced on the Illumina platform. The original methods were these. Error correction of the sequences involved clustering with frequency ratios plus a modified nearest-neighbor algorithm, after which the sequences were analyzed in the immunoSEQ Analyzer using IMGT gene definitions. At each rarefaction depth, TCR richness and evenness were averaged over 20 rarefaction repeats, and samples with fewer sequences than the depth were excluded. Wilcoxon rank sum tests with FDR correction were used to compare relative abundances of V, D and J genes between the groups. For the blinded duplicates, the intraclass correlation was over 95% for TCR richness and averaged roughly 79% across roughly 65 gene segments. TCRdb took this table from immuneACCESS and kept in-frame rearrangements with V and J called. Such tables lack part of the clones; where checked against another copy, unresolved V genes explain under half of the gap, and the rest is unexplained. The V and J calls and clone size come from that table; D and trimming were worked out from the DNA. This sample's records show tens of thousands of clones. The ten biggest clones cover 15% to 20% of the sample.

As regards this clone: Its cognate antigen has yet to be identified. The sequenced fragment ends 3 residues before the CDR3 boundary, so the rest is inferred from the germline J gene.

The chain couples TRBV10-2 to TRBJ2-7; 10 of the junction bases match TRBD2. The clonotype comes from a woman aged 18 to 69 with a cervical HPV16 infection that either progressed to CIN3+ or cleared (not recorded which). The specimen was blood buffy coat. The CDR3 region reads CASSEASGSYEQYF. CDR3 DNA, as far as it was read: TGCGCCAGCAGTGAGGCTAGCGGGAGCTACGAG.